One sample yielded the 17 T cell receptor beta chains listed below, sequenced in a study of blood T cell repertoires in COVID-19 (dated by TCRdb to about 2020). Library construction relied on the immunoSEQ multiplex PCR assay. The source is immuneACCESS, and TCRdb retained only in-frame sequences with V and J called. Part of the clones is not carried over; for the studies checked, unresolved V genes explain less than half of this, and the remainder is unexplained. A total of about 100,000 clones appear in this sample, roughly 87% of them only once. The ten largest clones represent over 7% of the sample. Sequenced input: peripheral blood. The receptors originated from a man aged 30 to 39 in a cohort sampled during active COVID-19.

This chain links TRBV10-3 with TRBJ1-5, with a tentative D call TRBD1 (6 bases). Deletions cut 4 bases from V and 6 bases from J, with 19 bases between. CDR3 size: 16 residues. The germline V gene encodes CDR1 ENHRY and CDR2 SYGVKD. CDR3 bases: TGTGCCATCAGTGTCGGGGGGCCACGGGTAGGTCAGCCCCAGCATTTT. Translated: CAISVGGPRVGQPQHF.

This chain connects TRBV7-2 to TRBJ2-5; D perhaps matches TRBD1 (6 bases). Germline V CDR1 and CDR2: SGHTA, FQGNSA. V was cut by 5 bases and J by 5 bases, with 24 bases left in between. The CDR3 has 17 amino acids. Written as DNA, the CDR3 is TGTGCCAGCAGCCCCCCGGGCCGAAACAGGGTAGGGGAGACCCAGTACTTC. It specifies CASSPPGRNRVGETQYF.

This clone was detected only a few times. CDR3: CASSLGDRGHQPQHF. The CDR3 DNA reads TGTGCCAGCAGCTTAGGCGACAGGGGCCATCAGCCCCAGCATTTT. This rearrangement joins TRBV11-2 to TRBJ1-5, with 8 bases aligning to TRBD1. The CDR3 is 15 residues long. Germline-derived CDR1 and CDR2 are SGHAT and FQNNGV. Trimming took 1 base from V and 5 from J; bases not matched to a gene: 4.

V gene TRBV13 combines with J gene TRBJ2-5, with D unresolved. The CDR3 extends over 12 amino acids. Trimming left V 5 bases short and J 5 bases short, with 9 bases between. From germline, CDR1 is PRHDT and CDR2 FYEKMQ (reference sequence). The CDR3 region has the DNA TGTGCCAGCAGCAGGTCCGGGGAGACCCAGTACTTC. Protein sequence: CASSRSGETQYF.

The chain links TRBV14 to TRBJ2-7; 10 bases fit TRBD2. V shed 4 bases and J 10 bases; nucleotides not matched to a gene: 7. The CDR3 extends over 13 amino acids. Germline V gene lookup returns CDR1 SGHDN and CDR2 FVKESK. CDR3 nucleotide sequence: TGTGCCAGCAGCCTTGGACTAGCGGATAGACAGTACTTC. Protein sequence: CASSLGLADRQYF. The full variable domain, its missing parts supplied by reference TRBV14 and TRBJ2-7, is EAGVTQFPSHSVIEKGQTVTLRCDPISGHDNLYWYRRVMGKEIKFLLHFVKESKQDESGMPNNRFLAERTGGTYSTLKVQPAELEDSGVYFCASSLGLADRQYFGPGTRLTVT.

This chain links TRBV7-2 with TRBJ2-2; the D is unclear. The CDR3 consists of 14 residues. The V and J ends lost 2 bases and 7 bases respectively, with 11 bases between them. The germline gives CDR1 SGHTA, CDR2 FQGNSA. The CDR3 nucleotides are TGTGCCAGCAGCTTATTTTCACGGTACGGGGAGCTGTTTTTT. Its protein product is CASSLFSRYGELFF.

This chain uses TRBV11-3 with TRBJ2-3; D may be TRBD1 (5 bases). Deletions cut 2 bases from V and 0 bases from J, with 12 bases between. The germline V gene encodes CDR1 SGHNT and CDR2 YENEEA. This CDR3 contains 16 residues. The CDR3 loop is CASSLNWGSSTDTQYF. CDR3 coding DNA: TGTGCCAGCAGCTTAAATTGGGGCAGTAGCACAGATACGCAGTATTTT.

The chain is built from TRBV7-9 and TRBJ2-1; D is perhaps TRBD2 (6 bases). CDR1 is SEHNR and CDR2 is FQNEAQ in the germline V gene (reference sequence). The CDR3 has 15 residues. Trimming took 5 bases from V and 3 from J, leaving 14 bases between them. The chain's CDR3 is CASSPRGSSYNEQFF. The CDR3 nucleotides read TGTGCCAGCAGCCCACGGGGGTCGAGCTACAATGAGCAGTTCTTC.

The J gene is TRBJ2-7, the V gene TRBV5-4, with D possibly TRBD1 on 5 matching bases. Germline assignment: CDR1 SGHNT and CDR2 YYREEE (reference sequence). This CDR3 is 12 amino acids long. V lost 7 bases and J lost 6, with 14 bases in between. In DNA, the CDR3 is TGTGCCAGCGGCATCAGGGTGGGCGAGCAGTACTTC. Translated, it gives CASGIRVGEQYF.

This chain uses TRBV11-2 with TRBJ1-2; D is unclear. The ends were cut back, 5 bases at V and 8 bases at J, with 18 bases in the middle. This CDR3 is built from 14 residues. Germline V gene data show CDR1 as SGHAT and CDR2 as FQNNGV. CDR3 bases: TGTGCCAGCAGCGCAAGACCAGGATCTGGGGGCTACACCTTC. Protein product: CASSARPGSGGYTF.

The V gene is TRBV30, the J gene TRBJ1-2; TRBD1 matches at 7 bases. This CDR3 is 12 amino acids long. CDR1 GTSNPN and CDR2 SVGIG come from the germline V gene (reference sequence). The trim removed 8 bases at V and 5 bases at J, leaving 8 bases unmatched. The CDR3 DNA reads TGTGCCAGCTCGGGACAGCTTTATGGCTACACCTTC. Translation gives CASSGQLYGYTF.

The V gene is TRBV10-3, the J gene TRBJ1-1; D gene ambiguous. Trimming stripped 10 bases from V and 5 bases from J, with 11 bases between. Germline V lookup: CDR1 ENHRY, CDR2 SYGVKD. The CDR3 has 11 residues. The chain's CDR3 is CATRTGTEAFF. CDR3 sequence (DNA): TGTGCCACCCGAACGGGGACTGAAGCTTTCTTT.

This chain connects TRBV7-2 to TRBJ1-2; maybe TRBD1 (5 bases). Deletions cut 3 bases from V and 3 bases from J, with 8 bases between. The CDR3 contains 13 residues. The V gene's germline CDR1 is SGHTA and CDR2 FQGNSA. The CDR3 is CASSFGGDYGYTF. The DNA of the CDR3 is TGTGCCAGCAGCTTCGGGGGGGACTATGGCTACACCTTC.

The V gene is TRBV28, the J gene TRBJ2-6, with 8 bases that match TRBD2. Germline CDR1 and CDR2: MDHEN and SYDVKM. This CDR3 region has 16 residues. The trim removed 7 bases at V and 1 base at J, leaving 6 bases unmatched. CDR3 in amino acids: CASTGGESSGANVLTF. CDR3 in DNA: TGTGCCAGCACCGGGGGGGAGAGTTCTGGGGCCAACGTCCTGACTTTC.

CDR3 sequence reads: CASSFGFAGQEKLFF. The CDR3 DNA reads TGTGCCAGCAGCTTCGGGTTTGCAGGGCAGGAAAAACTGTTTTTT. V usage is TRBV5-6 and J usage is TRBJ1-4; D might be TRBD1 (5 bases). V dropped 2 bases and J dropped 8 bases, with 16 bases sitting between them. Germline assignment: CDR1 SGHDT and CDR2 YYEEEE. CDR3 size: 15 residues.

The chain carries TRBV5-6 and TRBJ1-2; D unclear. The length of the CDR3 is 14 residues. V lost 0 bases, J lost 6 bases, and 12 bases lay in between. The V gene's germline CDR1 is SGHDT and CDR2 YYEEEE. The CDR3 is CASSLERRGNGYTF. CDR3 coding DNA: TGTGCCAGCAGCTTGGAACGAAGAGGAAATGGCTACACCTTC. The whole variable domain, remainder taken from reference TRBV5-6 and TRBJ1-2, is DAGVTQSPTHLIKTRGQQVTLRCSPKSGHDTVSWYQQALGQGPQFIFQYYEEEERQRGNFPDRFSGHQFPNYSSELNVNALLLGDSALYLCASSLERRGNGYTFGSGTRLTVV.

The chain joins TRBV29-1 to TRBJ1-2; D might be TRBD1 (6 bases). The ends were cut back, 3 bases at V and 8 bases at J, with 16 bases in the middle. The CDR3 spans 13 residues. Per germline, CDR1 SQVTM and CDR2 ANQGSEA. DNA of the CDR3: TGCAGCGTTGAGAATCCGGGACATGACGGCTACACCTTC. This codes for CSVENPGHDGYTF.